This TCR beta chain was identified in a study of cytomegalovirus exposure and HLA in healthy donors. The germline gives CDR1 SGHAT, CDR2 FQNNGV. This CDR3 comprises 12 residues. Trimming stripped 5 bases from V and 5 bases from J, with 10 bases between. The assay was immunoSEQ multiplex PCR, and TCRdb's table has in-frame clones only and misses some. The sample holds about 63,000 clones, 70% to 90% seen once. This receptor was taken from a woman between 18 and 29 years old in good health and CMV-seronegative. Sample: PBMCs. The chain uses TRBV11-2 and TRBJ2-7, with D maybe TRBD2 (5 bases). The chain's CDR3 is CASSGSGDEQYF. The CDR3 region has the DNA TGTGCCAGCAGCGGTTCCGGGGACGAGCAGTACTTC.